Listed here are 11 T cell receptor beta chains from one sample, sequenced in a study of T-cell reconstitution after alpha-beta-depleted transplantation in children. No antigen has been assigned to these receptors. Unique molecular identifiers were incorporated into the prepared TCRbeta library. Using its own MiXCR run on the PCR reads, TCRdb lists one record per CDR3 protein. The repertoire holds about 300,000 distinct CDR3 sequences, with over 7.5% as singletons. Findings and caveats of the study: T-cell counts and diversity were attributed mostly to newly produced T cells one year after transplant.

This specimen consisted of peripheral blood, obtained 360 days after TCRalphabeta/CD19-depleted stem cell transplant. These receptors were taken from a female patient aged 2-9 years who had a stem cell transplant for Fanconi anemia, so the T cells may come from the graft donor.

This clonotype was detected ten times or more. The chain has TRBV6-5 and TRBJ2-1, with D uncertain. From germline, CDR1 is MNHEY and CDR2 SVGAGI. CDR3 length: 13 amino acids. V was shortened by 6 bases and J by 4 bases, with 10 bases between the two germline ends. The CDR3 bases are TGTGCCAGCAGACACGACCCTTACAATGAGCAGTTCTTC. This sequence encodes CASRHDPYNEQFF.

The genes are TRBV7-6 and TRBJ2-5; D unresolved. This CDR3 region has 14 residues. Per the germline V gene, CDR1 is SGHVS and CDR2 is FNYEAQ. V was shortened by 5 bases and J by 0 bases, with 10 bases between the two germline ends. CDR3 sequence (DNA): TGTGCCAGCAGCCAACATTTGTACCAAGAGACCCAGTACTTC. Translated: CASSQHLYQETQYF.

V is TRBV28 and J is TRBJ2-5, with D unresolved. CDR1 is MDHEN and CDR2 is SYDVKM in the germline V gene. Trimming removed 3 bases at V and 5 bases at J, with 19 bases between. The CDR3 spans 16 residues. The CDR3 coding sequence is TGTGCCAGCAGTTTTTCCCCCCAAGGATCAAGGGAGACCCAGTACTTC. Protein product: CASSFSPQGSRETQYF.

This clonotype was observed a few times. V gene TRBV21-1 combines with J gene TRBJ1-3. TRBV21-1 is designated a pseudogene. There are 14 residues in the CDR3. CDR3 DNA sequence: TGTGCCAGCAGCAGAGACAGCCATGGAAACACCATATATTTT. Translated, it gives CASSRDSHGNTIYF.

This clonotype was seen ten or more times. The chain joins TRBV25-1 to TRBJ2-5, with TRBD1 identical over 10 bases. From germline, CDR1 is MGHDK and CDR2 SYGVNS. This CDR3 spans 19 amino acids. V gave up 0 bases and J gave up 1 base; unmatched junction bases: 11. Written as DNA, the CDR3 is TGTGCCAGCAGTGAATATCGGGGGACAGGGGTCCTGTCCCAAGAGACCCAGTACTTC. This encodes CASSEYRGTGVLSQETQYF.

This clonotype was detected ten times or more. The chain employs TRBV28 and TRBJ2-5, with 10 bases lining up with TRBD2. CDR3 length: 17 amino acids. J lost 3 bases, V lost 6 bases, and 13 bases had no gene match. CDR1 MDHEN and CDR2 SYDVKM come from the germline V gene. The CDR3 DNA follows: TGTGCCAGCAGCTTCACTCATAACGGACTAGCGGAAGAGACCCAGTACTTC. Amino acid sequence: CASSFTHNGLAEETQYF. Filled out from reference TRBV28 and TRBJ2-5, the complete variable domain reads DVKVTQSSRYLVKRTGEKVFLECVQDMDHENMFWYRQDPGLGLRLIYFSYDVKMKEKGDIPEGYSVSREKKERFSLILESASTNQTSMYLCASSFTHNGLAEETQYFGPGTRLLVL.

The rearrangement uses TRBV20-1 and TRBJ2-5; 8 bases fit TRBD1. Germline loops: CDR1 DFQATT, CDR2 SNEGSKA (reference sequence). V dropped 6 bases and J dropped 1; count of bases not matched to a gene: 10. This CDR3 is 15 amino acids long. The CDR3 nucleotides are TGCAGTGCACCAAGCCTCCAGGGGGCCCAAGAGACCCAGTACTTC. This sequence encodes CSAPSLQGAQETQYF.

This chain uses TRBV28 with TRBJ2-7; D perhaps matches TRBD2 (5 bases). Germline CDR1 MDHEN, CDR2 SYDVKM. The V and J ends lost 8 bases and 6 bases respectively, with 17 bases between them. This CDR3 is 13 amino acids long. The CDR3 sequence: CASGPGNPCEQYV. The DNA of the CDR3 is TGTGCCAGCGGCCCGGGGAATCCCTGCGAGCAGTACGTC.

This clonotype has only one observation. The chain combines TRBV6-2 or TRBV6-3 with TRBJ1-5; D possibly corresponds to TRBD1 (5 bases). This CDR3 contains 13 residues. Trimming left V 5 bases short and J 4 bases short, with 9 bases between. Germline-derived CDR1 and CDR2 are MNHEY and SVGEGT. The CDR3: CASSQGWNQPQHF. CDR3 DNA: TGTGCCAGCAGTCAGGGTTGGAATCAGCCCCAGCATTTT.

In the case of this clonotype: Since a much larger clone is just one base distant, this may be a read error. This CDR3 is missing its conserved last phenylalanine or tryptophan, likely due to a read error. V gene TRBV7-9 combines with J gene TRBJ2-1, with unresolved D. The CDR3 extends over 13 amino acids. Germline V gives CDR1 SEHNR, CDR2 FQNEAQ (reference sequence). The germline V and J ends were trimmed by 1 base and 7 bases, with 8 bases remaining between them. The CDR3 DNA is TGTGCCAGCAGCTTAGTGACGCTGAATGAGCAGTTCTCC. Translated, it gives CASSLVTLNEQFS.

This clonotype was seen a few times. The CDR3 sequence is CASSWTSSYEQYF. CDR3 sequence (DNA): TGCGCCAGCAGCTGGACTAGCTCCTACGAGCAGTACTTC. The chain is built from TRBV5-1 and TRBJ2-7; 7 bases are a match to TRBD2. The CDR3 covers 13 residues. V gave up 3 bases and J gave up 0 bases; unmatched junction bases: 0. Germline V gene data show CDR1 as SGHRS and CDR2 as YFSETQ.